This T cell receptor beta chain was identified during a study of shared clonotypes between healthy human individuals. The study ran the assay at deep level. TCRdb's copy holds only in-frame clones and misses some; the assay was immunoSEQ multiplex PCR. Of about 1 million clones listed, around four fifths are singletons. The CDR3 is 15 amino acids. V was pared by 5 bases and J by 3 bases, with 17 bases between. Germline V gives CDR1 LNHDA, CDR2 SQIVND (reference sequence). Study-level findings and limits: It was anticipated that sequencing depth would influence how many clonotypes donors shared. Relative to their counterparts shared across all four donors, non-shared clonotypes exhibited diminished generation probabilities.

In regard to this clone: Its specificity is not known.

V usage is TRBV19 and J usage is TRBJ2-7; D may be TRBD1 (7 bases). The TCR originated in a man younger than 35 in good health. Material: memory CD4+ T cells sorted from blood. Stated subset: CD45RA-negative fraction. This CDR3 reads CASSAQGTLNYEQYF. The CDR3 DNA follows: TGTGCCAGTAGTGCACAGGGGACTTTAAACTACGAGCAGTACTTC.